This T cell receptor (beta chain) was sequenced during a study of T cell responses to AZD1222 COVID-19 vaccine. This CDR3 region has 13 residues. Germline CDR1 and CDR2: SGHTA and FQGNSA. V shed 8 bases, J shed 5 bases, and the junction held 7 bases outside the gene matches. The assay was immunoSEQ multiplex PCR, and TCRdb's table has in-frame clones only and misses some. In the table there are about 79,000 clones, around 90% of which are singletons. The chain recombines TRBV7-2 with TRBJ1-1, with TRBD1 matching 8 bases. Sequenced material: peripheral blood, taken on day 0 of MenACWY control vaccination. The sequence was obtained from an adult in good health. The CDR3 DNA reads TGTGCCAGCCGACAGGGGTGGGGTACTGAAGCTTTCTTT. This codes for CASRQGWGTEAFF.